This section outlines one T cell receptor (beta chain) sequence together with its context. Its antigen is currently unknown. There were likely unrecorded immune exposures, though donors were nominally healthy when sampled. This sample is part of a study of cytomegalovirus exposure and HLA in healthy donors. The study, taken as a whole, reports: The study reported that TCR beta sequences accurately predicted HLA-A and HLA-B alleles in most subjects. Specificity for CMV antigens was confirmed in vitro for a few of the CMV-associated chains.

The CDR3 is 13 residues long. Germline CDR1 reads MNHNS; CDR2 reads SASEGT. The V and J ends lost 7 bases and 2 bases respectively, with 9 bases between them. The PCR employed 60 Vbeta primers together with 13 Jbeta primers. Original handling: Approximately 11 million of some 80 million unique TCR beta chains were shared, per a later count. The data were produced by immunoSEQ multiplex PCR, yet TCRdb's version contains in-frame clones alone and is incomplete. That table supplies the V and J calls and clone size; D and trimming were determined from the DNA. The data hold about 38,000 clones, with 86% observed a single time.

This TCR came from a woman in her thirties or forties in good health and CMV-seropositive. The rearrangement uses TRBV6-1 and TRBJ1-3, with D perhaps matching TRBD1 (5 bases). Sequences were obtained from PBMCs. CDR3 sequence reads: CASTWGTGNTIYF. In DNA, the CDR3 is TGTGCCAGCACCTGGGGCACTGGAAACACCATATATTTT.